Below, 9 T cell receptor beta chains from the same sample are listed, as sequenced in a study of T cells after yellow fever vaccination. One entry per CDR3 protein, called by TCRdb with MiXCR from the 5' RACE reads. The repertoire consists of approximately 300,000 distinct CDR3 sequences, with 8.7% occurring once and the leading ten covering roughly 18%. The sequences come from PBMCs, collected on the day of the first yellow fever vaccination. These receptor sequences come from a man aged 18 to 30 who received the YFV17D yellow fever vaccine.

The CDR3, as DNA: TGTGCCACCAGTGATGCCCGGAGGGGGGTGAATCAGCCCCAGCATTTT. Protein sequence: CATSDARRGVNQPQHF. This rearrangement joins TRBV24-1 to TRBJ1-5; D is perhaps TRBD1 (6 bases). The CDR3 totals 16 residues. The V and J ends lost 3 bases and 4 bases respectively, with 15 bases between them. Germline CDR1 KGHDR, CDR2 SFDVKD.

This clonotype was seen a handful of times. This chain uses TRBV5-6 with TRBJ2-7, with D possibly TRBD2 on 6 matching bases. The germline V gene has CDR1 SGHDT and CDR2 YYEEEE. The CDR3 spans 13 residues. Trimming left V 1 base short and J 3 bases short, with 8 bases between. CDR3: CASSLSEGYEQYV. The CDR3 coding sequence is TGTGCCAGCAGCTTGTCGGAGGGCTACGAGCAGTACGTC.

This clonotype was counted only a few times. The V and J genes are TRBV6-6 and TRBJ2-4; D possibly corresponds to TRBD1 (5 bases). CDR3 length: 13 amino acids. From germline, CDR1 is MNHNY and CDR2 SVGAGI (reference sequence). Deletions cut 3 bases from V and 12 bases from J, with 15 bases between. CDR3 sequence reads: CASSYPFRAHQYF. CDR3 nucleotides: TGTGCCAGCAGTTATCCCTTCAGGGCCCATCAGTACTTC.

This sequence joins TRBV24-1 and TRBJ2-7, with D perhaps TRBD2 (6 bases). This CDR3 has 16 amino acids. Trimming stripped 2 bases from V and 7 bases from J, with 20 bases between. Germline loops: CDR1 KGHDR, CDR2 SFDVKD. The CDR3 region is CATSDSRTGTAGEQYF. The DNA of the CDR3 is TGTGCCACCAGTGATTCCAGGACCGGGACTGCGGGGGAGCAGTACTTC.

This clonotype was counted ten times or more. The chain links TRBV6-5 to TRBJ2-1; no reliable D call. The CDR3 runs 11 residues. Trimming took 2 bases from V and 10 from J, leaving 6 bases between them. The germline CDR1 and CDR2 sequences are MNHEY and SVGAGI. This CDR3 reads CASSYGREQFF. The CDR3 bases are TGTGCCAGCAGTTACGGTAGGGAGCAGTTCTTC.

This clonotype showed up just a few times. CDR3 amino acids: CASSLPGRSTDTQYF. The CDR3 DNA follows: TGTGCCAGCAGTTTACCGGGACGGAGCACAGATACGCAGTATTTT. The chain couples TRBV27 to TRBJ2-3; D is perhaps TRBD1 or TRBD2 (5 bases each). The CDR3 has 15 amino acids. The germline CDR1 and CDR2 sequences are MNHEY and SMNVEV (reference sequence). V was cut by 2 bases and J by 0 bases, with 9 bases left in between.

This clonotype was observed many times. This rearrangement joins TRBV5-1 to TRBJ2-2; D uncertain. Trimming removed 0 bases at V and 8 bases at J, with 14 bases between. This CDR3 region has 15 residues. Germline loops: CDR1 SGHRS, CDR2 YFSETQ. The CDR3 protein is CASSLAEGLRGELFF. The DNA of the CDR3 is TGCGCCAGCAGCTTGGCCGAAGGATTACGGGGGGAGCTGTTTTTT.

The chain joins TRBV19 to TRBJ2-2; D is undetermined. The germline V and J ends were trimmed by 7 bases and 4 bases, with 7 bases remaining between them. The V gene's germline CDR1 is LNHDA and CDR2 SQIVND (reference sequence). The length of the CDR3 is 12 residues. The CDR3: CASKERTGELFF. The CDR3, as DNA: TGTGCCAGTAAAGAGCGCACCGGGGAGCTGTTTTTT.

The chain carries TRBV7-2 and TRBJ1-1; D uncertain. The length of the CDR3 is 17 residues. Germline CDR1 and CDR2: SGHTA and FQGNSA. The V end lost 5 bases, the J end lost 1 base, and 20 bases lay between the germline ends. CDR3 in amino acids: CASSRHRLYSGNTEAFF. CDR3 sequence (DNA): TGTGCCAGCAGCCGACATCGACTTTATTCGGGGAACACTGAAGCTTTCTTT.